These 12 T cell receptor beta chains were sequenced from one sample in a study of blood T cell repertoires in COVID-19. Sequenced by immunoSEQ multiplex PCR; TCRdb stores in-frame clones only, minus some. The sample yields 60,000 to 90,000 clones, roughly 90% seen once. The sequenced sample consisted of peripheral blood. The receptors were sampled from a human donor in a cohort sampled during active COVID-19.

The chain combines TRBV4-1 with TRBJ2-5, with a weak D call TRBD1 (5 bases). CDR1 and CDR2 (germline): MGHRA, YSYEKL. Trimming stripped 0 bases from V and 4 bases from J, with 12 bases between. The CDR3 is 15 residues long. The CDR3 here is CASSQDRGPGETQYF. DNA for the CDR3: TGCGCCAGCAGCCAAGATAGGGGCCCAGGAGAGACCCAGTACTTC.

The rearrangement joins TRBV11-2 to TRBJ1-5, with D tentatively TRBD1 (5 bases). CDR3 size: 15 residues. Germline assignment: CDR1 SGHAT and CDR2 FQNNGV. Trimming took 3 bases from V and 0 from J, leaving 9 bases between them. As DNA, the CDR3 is TGTGCCAGCAGCTTCGGGCAGGGTAGCAATCAGCCCCAGCATTTT. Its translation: CASSFGQGSNQPQHF.

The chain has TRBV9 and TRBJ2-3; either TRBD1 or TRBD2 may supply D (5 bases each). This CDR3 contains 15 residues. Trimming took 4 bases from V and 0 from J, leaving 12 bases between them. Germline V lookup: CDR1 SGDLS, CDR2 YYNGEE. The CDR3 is CASSLGTGSTDTQYF. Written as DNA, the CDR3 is TGTGCCAGCAGCTTAGGGACGGGGAGCACAGATACGCAGTATTTT.

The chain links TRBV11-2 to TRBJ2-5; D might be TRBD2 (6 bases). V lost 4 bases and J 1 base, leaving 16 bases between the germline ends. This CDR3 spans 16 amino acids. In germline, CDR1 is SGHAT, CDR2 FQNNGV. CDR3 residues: CASSSLGGDLQETQYF. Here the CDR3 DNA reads TGTGCCAGCAGCTCCCTTGGCGGGGACCTCCAAGAGACCCAGTACTTC.

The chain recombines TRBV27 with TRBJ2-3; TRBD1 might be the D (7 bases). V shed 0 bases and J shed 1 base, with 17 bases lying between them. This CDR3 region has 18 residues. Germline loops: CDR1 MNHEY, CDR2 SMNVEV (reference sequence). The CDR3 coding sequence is TGTGCCAGCAGTTTATCCGTTTTGGAGGGGGCCGGCACAGATACGCAGTATTTT. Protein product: CASSLSVLEGAGTDTQYF.

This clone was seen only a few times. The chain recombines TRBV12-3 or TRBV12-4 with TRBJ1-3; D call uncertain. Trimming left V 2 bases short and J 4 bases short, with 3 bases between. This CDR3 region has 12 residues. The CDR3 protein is CASSLPGNTIYF. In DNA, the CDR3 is TGTGCCAGCAGTTTACCGGGAAACACCATATATTTT.

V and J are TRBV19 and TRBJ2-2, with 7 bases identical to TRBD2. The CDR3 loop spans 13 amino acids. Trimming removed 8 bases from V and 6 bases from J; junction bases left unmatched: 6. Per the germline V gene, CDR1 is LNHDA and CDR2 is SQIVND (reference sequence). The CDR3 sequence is CASSYGGAGELFF. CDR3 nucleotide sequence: TGTGCCAGTTCTTATGGGGGGGCCGGGGAGCTGTTTTTT.

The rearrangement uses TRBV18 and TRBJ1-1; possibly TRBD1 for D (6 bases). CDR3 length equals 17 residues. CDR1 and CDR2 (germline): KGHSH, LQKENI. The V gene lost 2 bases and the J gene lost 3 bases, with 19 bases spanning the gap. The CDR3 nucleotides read TGTGCCAGCTCACCATCATGGGGGGGCTCGGAGGACACTGAAGCTTTCTTT. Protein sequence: CASSPSWGGSEDTEAFF.

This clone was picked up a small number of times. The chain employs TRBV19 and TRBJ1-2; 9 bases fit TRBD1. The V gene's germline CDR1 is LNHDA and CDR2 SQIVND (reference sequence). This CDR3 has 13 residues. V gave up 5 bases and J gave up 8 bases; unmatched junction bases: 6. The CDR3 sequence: CASSSTGGDGYTF. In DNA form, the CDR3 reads TGTGCCAGTAGTTCTACAGGGGGCGACGGCTACACCTTC. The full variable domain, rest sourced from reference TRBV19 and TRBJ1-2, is DGGITQSPKYLFRKEGQNVTLSCEQNLNHDAMYWYRQDPGQGLRLIYYSQIVNDFQKGDIAEGYSVSREKKESFPLTVTSAQKNPTAFYLCASSSTGGDGYTFGSGTRLTVV.

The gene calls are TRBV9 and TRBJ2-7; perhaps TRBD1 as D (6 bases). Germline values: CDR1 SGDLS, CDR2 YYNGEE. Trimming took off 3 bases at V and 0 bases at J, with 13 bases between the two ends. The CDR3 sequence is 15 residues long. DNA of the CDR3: TGTGCCAGCAGCGCTTCAGGGGCCAGCTCCTACGAGCAGTACTTC. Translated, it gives CASSASGASSYEQYF.

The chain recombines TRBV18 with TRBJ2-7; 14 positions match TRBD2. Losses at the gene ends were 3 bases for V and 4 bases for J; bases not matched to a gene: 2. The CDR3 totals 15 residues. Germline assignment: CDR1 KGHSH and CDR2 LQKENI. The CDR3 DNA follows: TGTGCCAGCTCACCCGGGACTAGCGGGAGATACGAGCAGTACTTC. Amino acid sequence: CASSPGTSGRYEQYF.

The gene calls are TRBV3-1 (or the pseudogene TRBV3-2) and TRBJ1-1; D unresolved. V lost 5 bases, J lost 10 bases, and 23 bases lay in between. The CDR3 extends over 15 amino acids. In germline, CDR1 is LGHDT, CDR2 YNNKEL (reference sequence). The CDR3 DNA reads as TGTGCCAGCAGCTACCAAACGACCGGGAGATTGGGAGCTTTCTTT. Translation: CASSYQTTGRLGAFF.